The 6 T cell receptor beta chains in this list originate from one sample, sequenced in a study of human T cells and chemical hapten exposure. Time point described: patch test 1, 2 weeks after DPC sensitization. Noted treatment: therapeutic diphenylcyclopropenone sensitization with weekly scalp DPC. TCRdb re-called the RACE reads through MiXCR, storing one row per CDR3 protein. The top ten hold 3% to 4.5% of the sample, which has roughly 100,000 distinct CDR3 sequences, 9.5% to 11% seen once. Sequencing was performed on whole blood, taken in connection with sensitization to the hapten diphenylcyclopropenone (DPC). Receptors originate from a woman aged 40 to 55 with alopecia areata. Some clones in this sample may be carry-over from other donors' samples.

This clonotype occurred many times. The genes are TRBV7-9 and TRBJ1-1, with no clear D. CDR1 and CDR2 (germline): SEHNR, FQNEAQ (reference sequence). CDR3 length: 15 amino acids. V was trimmed by 5 bases and J by 6 bases, leaving 19 bases between them. CDR3 loop: CASSPPTGGKAEAFF. The CDR3 DNA sequence: TGTGCCAGCAGCCCCCCCACTGGAGGGAAAGCTGAAGCTTTCTTT.

Comments on this clonotype: Being one base from a much bigger clone, this may be a read error. The chain links TRBV6-6 to TRBJ2-1; D is unresolved. Germline CDR1 is MNHNY and CDR2 is SVGAGI (reference sequence). The CDR3 consists of 10 residues. CDR3 sequence: CASKGNDQFF. CDR3 bases: TGTGCCAGCAAAGGTAATGACCAGTTCTTC.

There are a few counts of this clonotype. The J gene is TRBJ1-1, the V gene TRBV12-3 or TRBV12-4; D is unresolved. Trimming took off 3 bases at V and 1 base at J, with 6 bases between the two ends. The CDR3 is 13 residues long. CDR3 sequence: CASSLNGNTEAFF. DNA for the CDR3: TGTGCCAGCAGTTTGAACGGGAACACTGAAGCTTTCTTT.

This clonotype was seen more than once but under ten times. The chain uses TRBV9 and TRBJ2-1, with D unclear. Per the germline V gene, CDR1 is SGDLS and CDR2 is YYNGEE. V was shortened by 0 bases and J by 7 bases, with 2 bases between the two germline ends. There are 11 residues in the CDR3. The CDR3 nucleotides are TGTGCCAGCAGCGTAGCAAATGAGCAGTTCTTC. Its protein is CASSVANEQFF. The full variable domain, its missing parts supplied by reference TRBV9 and TRBJ2-1, is DSGVTQTPKHLITATGQRVTLRCSPRSGDLSVYWYQQSLDQGLQFLIQYYNGEERAKGNILERFSAQQFPDLHSELNLSSLELGDSALYFCASSVANEQFFGPGTRLTVL.

The table lists this clonotype with many counts. The chain is built from TRBV7-9 and TRBJ1-1; tentative D call: TRBD1 (5 bases). Germline-derived CDR1 and CDR2 are SEHNR and FQNEAQ (reference sequence). V lost 8 bases, J lost 4 bases, and 17 bases lay in between. This CDR3 has 14 residues. CDR3 residues: CASEVGAGGTEAFF. CDR3 bases: TGTGCCAGCGAAGTTGGGGCGGGAGGCACTGAAGCTTTCTTT.

The V call is TRBV6-5, the J call TRBJ1-5; D is perhaps TRBD1 (5 bases). The CDR3 loop spans 16 amino acids. The V gene lost 4 bases and the J gene lost 6 bases, with 19 bases spanning the gap. The germline gives CDR1 MNHEY, CDR2 SVGAGI. CDR3 sequence (DNA): TGTGCCAGCAGTTCGCACAGAGGATCTGGGGGTCAGCCCCAGCATTTT. Amino acids: CASSSHRGSGGQPQHF.